These T cell receptor beta chains were read from a single sample in a study of blood T cell repertoires in COVID-19. Sequenced by immunoSEQ multiplex PCR; TCRdb stores in-frame clones only, minus some. The data hold around 130,000 clones, with around 89% observed a single time. The sequenced sample was peripheral blood. All receptors derive from a human donor with COVID-19, enrolled during active disease. The donor label of this sample is uncertain. CDR3s include the opening cysteine and the closing phenylalanine or tryptophan. The D gene is left open where the match is weak.

13 TRBD1 TRBV12-3/TRBV12-4 CASSLWTGEEAFF
15 TRBD1 TRBV5-1 CASSKPPGQGAEAFF
18 TRBD1 TRBV6-6 CASSHRDRGLPTNEKLFF
13 NA TRBV9 CASSPAGRAWAFF
14 TRBD1 TRBV30 CAWGRQGDTDTQYF
15 NA TRBV6-1 CASSPGGVNRNEQYF
13 NA TRBV5-6 CASSRWGATEAFF
15 TRBD1 TRBV10-3 CAISKGDRGPYEQYF
13 NA TRBV10-2 CASSKGAGNTIYF
14 NA TRBV7-3 CASSLRASTDTQYF
15 TRBD2 TRBV2 CASRISGGDRGTQYF
14 TRBD2 TRBV29-1 CSVESSGSPETQYF
16 TRBD1 TRBV6-1 CASSEASGGVNQPQHF
15 TRBD1 TRBV5-1 CASSLQGTGLSPLHF
16 NA TRBV5-4 CASSLGRDGSTDTQYF
14 NA TRBV10-3 CAISESLAQAEAFF
15 NA TRBV7-6 CASSLAQGSPYEQYF
14 NA TRBV7-2 CASSLTPSNYGYTF
16 NA TRBV3-1/TRBV3-2 CASSQGLPEAGQPQHF
11 NA TRBV20-1 CSAVGDTEAFF
14 TRBD1 TRBV18 CASSPPVRGYEQYF
15 TRBD1 TRBV24-1 CATSDPGQGYYGYTF
12 NA TRBV5-6 CASSRWNTEAFF
18 TRBD1 TRBV13 CASSSDSTGTGSSYEQYF
17 TRBD1 TRBV28 CASSLLGQGARDYGYTF
16 NA TRBV9 CASSVAGRQLVHTQYF
14 NA TRBV6-5 CASTPPLDNSPLHF
21 NA TRBV21-1 CASSNGGGARLSWIPKNIQYF
15 NA TRBV6-1 CASSESGIGNQPQHF
15 NA TRBV10-3 CAISEGTGRGQPQHF
15 TRBD1 TRBV5-1 CASSRTGGEESPLHF
16 TRBD1 TRBV18 CASSPMGQTRNSPLHF
13 NA TRBV5-6 CASSPSEAYGYTF
13 NA TRBV25-1 CASSEGEKNIQYF
16 TRBD1 TRBV6-6 CASSRPGQGINTEAFF
15 NA TRBV6-5 CASRLTGWGNQPQHF
16 TRBD2 TRBV4-2 CASSLGGGESTDTQYF
17 NA TRBV21-1 CASSKRIKAGPPYGYTF
14 TRBD2 TRBV18 CASSWTSGSGEQFF
15 TRBD2 TRBV25-1 CASSPRGGYTGELFF
16 TRBD1 TRBV7-6 CASSLTGQGAGTEAFF
15 TRBD2 TRBV9 CASSVAPSGGNEQFF
14 NA TRBV19 CASSAPGKSYEQYF
16 NA TRBV19 CASTVAGPISNQPQHF
15 TRBD2 TRBV11-2 CASSFSGASTDTQYF
14 NA TRBV5-1 CASSLEDLWNEQFF
15 NA TRBV6-5 CASSYGQGRQETQYF
14 NA TRBV7-3 CASSLAGLEETQYF
11 NA TRBV11-2 CASSLGEEQYF
18 TRBD2 TRBV4-1 CASSQMTSGRPFPGEQFF
14 NA TRBV11-3 CASSLRVGNEKLFF
15 TRBD1 TRBV5-4 CASSLGTGLSYEQYF
14 NA TRBV7-9 CASSPSDRVAEAFF